Here is one T cell receptor (beta chain) with its context. Its antigen is still unknown. These data belong to a study of OX40 agonist ivuxolimab in advanced cancers. Across the study: Dose-escalation patients had hepatocellular carcinoma, melanoma, renal cell or head and neck cancer.

If patients had autoimmune disease history or systemic immunosuppression, they were excluded. Findings of the study overall: Clones of CD4+ and CD8+ blood T cells grew by week 6 at doses of 0.1 to 3.0 mg/kg.

Germline V CDR1 and CDR2: MNHEY, SMNVEV (reference sequence). This CDR3 is built from 15 residues. Libraries were prepared by immunoSEQ multiplex PCR; TCRdb keeps only in-frame clonotypes and omits some of them. Of 25,000 to 35,000 clones listed, approximately 80% are singletons. The sequence was collected from an adult with an advanced solid tumor such as melanoma, head and neck, liver or kidney cancer. Specimen: CD4+ or CD8+ T cells sorted from blood, collected in a trial of the OX40 agonist ivuxolimab. The chain combines TRBV27 with TRBJ2-5; 13 bases align to TRBD2. The tail of the sequence fits TRBJ2-7 better, so the J call may be wrong. The DNA for the CDR3 is TGTGCCAGCGGAACTTGGACTAGCGGGAGTTACGAGCAGTACTTC. Translating gives CASGTWTSGSYEQYF.